This T cell receptor beta chain originates from a study of cytomegalovirus exposure and HLA in healthy donors. Background on the study: Drawn from HLA-typed donors, 80 million to 100 million unique TCRs were held in an early data release. Study outcomes and limitations: Cytomegalovirus-associated status was assigned to some 160 TCR beta chains. It was only CMV serostatus that was available as immune exposure information.

13 Jbeta primers and 60 Vbeta primers were used for the PCR. Produced via immunoSEQ multiplex PCR; TCRdb's table is partial and in-frame only. The sample consists of 180,000 or so clones, over 70% of them appearing once. Notes on this clone: Antigen unknown.

The donors were healthy bone marrow donors. Germline lookup yields CDR1 GTSNPN and CDR2 SVGIG (reference sequence). Between the trimmed V and J ends, which lost 3 bases and 6 bases, there was a span of 6 bases. The CDR3 is 11 amino acids. The origin of this receptor is a man younger than 30 in good health and CMV-seronegative. Source material: PBMCs. The chain combines TRBV30 with TRBJ1-3; D unclear. In nucleotides, the CDR3 is TGTGCCTGGAGCTATAAAAACACCATATATTTT. Its protein is CAWSYKNTIYF. Full variable domain (remainder filled in from reference TRBV30 and TRBJ1-3): SQTIHQWPATLVQPVGSPLSLECTVEGTSNPNLYWYRQAAGRGLQLLFYSVGIGQISSEVPQNLSASRPQDRQFILSSKKLLLSDSGFYLCAWSYKNTIYFGEGSWLTVV.